The sequence of this T cell receptor beta chain was determined in a study of cytomegalovirus exposure and HLA in healthy donors. Study-wide findings and caveats: Analyses of presence and absence presupposed an approximately uniform sequencing depth across donors.

Primers included in the PCR were 60 Vbeta and 13 Jbeta primers. Some clones are missing from TCRdb's copy, which holds only in-frame ones; the method was immunoSEQ multiplex PCR. The sample has 85,000 to 100,000 clones, approximately 86% seen once. Remarks on this clone: Its antigen is currently unknown.

Germline V gene sequence: CDR1 SNHLY, CDR2 FYNNEI. This CDR3 is built from 12 residues. The V and J genes are TRBV2 and TRBJ2-5; the D is unclear. The J call may not be correct, given that the DNA end is closer to TRBJ2-7. Sequenced material: PBMCs. The source is a man younger than 45 in good health and CMV-seropositive. DNA for the CDR3: TGTGCCAGCAGTGCCTTGAGGTTCGAGCAGTACTTC. Its translation: CASSALRFEQYF.